This T cell receptor beta chain was obtained from a study of CD8+ T cells in alopecia areata. Study overall: Each of the treated patients was given oral tofacitinib, 5 to 10 mg twice daily, for moderate-to-severe alopecia areata.

Sequencing relied on a cDNA template that was reverse transcribed from extracted RNA. Assay used: immunoSEQ multiplex PCR; TCRdb lists only in-frame clones, some missing. This sample carries about 140,000 clones, 58% of them seen once, and the ten largest clones take around 6%. The investigators collected lesional scalp punch biopsies and peripheral blood from alopecia areata patients. Sorting of CD4+ and CD8+ T cells was performed on PBMCs. The CDR3 totals 13 residues. V lost 3 bases, J lost 6 bases, and 8 bases lay in between. From germline, CDR1 is KGHSH and CDR2 LQKENI. J is TRBJ2-2 and V is TRBV18, with no clear D. This TCR was recovered from a human donor with alopecia areata. The starting material was CD4+ T cells sorted from blood, obtained at week 0. Written as DNA, the CDR3 is TGTGCCAGCTCACCCATCCAGGCCGGGGAGCTGTTTTTT. Translated, it gives CASSPIQAGELFF.